The clone carrying this T cell receptor beta chain has ten or more counts. Its cognate antigen is unknown. TCRdb analysed the RT-PCR reads with MiXCR anew, one entry per CDR3 protein. The sample has about 500,000 distinct CDR3 sequences; more than 15% are singletons. The CDR3 runs to 15 residues. V dropped 5 bases and J dropped 5; count of bases not matched to a gene: 8. This sample stems from a study of response to subunit inactivated influenza vaccine. Overall study findings and caveats: Seasonal influenza vaccination, on each occasion, was suggested by the authors to recruit few new T cells.

The chain employs TRBV12-3 or TRBV12-4 and TRBJ2-2; 7 positions match TRBD1. The receptor was isolated from a man between 50 and 75 years old who received an inactivated influenza vaccine. The sample in question was CD4+ T cells sorted from PBMCs, obtained around 2 years after vaccination. CDR3 protein: CASSEGQAGTGELFF. CDR3 coding DNA: TGTGCCAGCAGTGAAGGACAGGCAGGTACCGGGGAGCTGTTTTTT.